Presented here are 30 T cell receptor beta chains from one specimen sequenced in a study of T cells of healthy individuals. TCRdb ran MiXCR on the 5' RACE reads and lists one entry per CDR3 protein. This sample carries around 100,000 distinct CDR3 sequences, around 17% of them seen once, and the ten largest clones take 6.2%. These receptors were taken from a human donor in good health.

The CDR3 is CSADRGEVNEQFF. CDR3 sequence (DNA): TGCAGTGCAGACAGGGGAGAGGTAAATGAGCAGTTCTTC. The V gene is TRBV20-1, the J gene TRBJ2-1; 8 positions match TRBD1. Per the germline V gene, CDR1 is DFQATT and CDR2 is SNEGSKA (reference sequence). This CDR3 has 13 residues. V shed 6 bases, J shed 7 bases, and the junction held 8 bases outside the gene matches.

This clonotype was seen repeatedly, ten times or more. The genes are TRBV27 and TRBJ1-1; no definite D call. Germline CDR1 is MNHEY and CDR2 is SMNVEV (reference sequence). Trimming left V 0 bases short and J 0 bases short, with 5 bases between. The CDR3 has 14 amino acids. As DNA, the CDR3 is TGTGCCAGCAGTTTATCGGCCGTGAACACTGAAGCTTTCTTT. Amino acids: CASSLSAVNTEAFF.

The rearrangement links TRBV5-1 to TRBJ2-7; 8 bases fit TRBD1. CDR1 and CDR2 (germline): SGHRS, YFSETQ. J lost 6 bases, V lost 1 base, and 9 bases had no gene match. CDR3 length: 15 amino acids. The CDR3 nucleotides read TGCGCCAGCAGCTTGCGGGGACAGGCGCTTGGCGAGCAGTACTTC. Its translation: CASSLRGQALGEQYF.

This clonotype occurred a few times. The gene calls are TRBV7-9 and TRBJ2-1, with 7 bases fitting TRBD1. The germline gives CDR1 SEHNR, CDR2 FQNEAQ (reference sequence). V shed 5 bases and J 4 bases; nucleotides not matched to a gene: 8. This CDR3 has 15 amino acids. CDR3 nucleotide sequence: TGTGCCAGCAGCCACACGGACAGGTCGTACAATGAGCAGTTCTTC. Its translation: CASSHTDRSYNEQFF.

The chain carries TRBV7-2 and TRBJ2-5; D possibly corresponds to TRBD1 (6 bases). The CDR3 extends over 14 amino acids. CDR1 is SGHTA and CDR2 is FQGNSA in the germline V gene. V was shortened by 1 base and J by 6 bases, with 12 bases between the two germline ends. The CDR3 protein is CASSLEQGGKTQYF. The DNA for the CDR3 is TGTGCCAGCAGCTTAGAACAGGGTGGTAAGACCCAGTACTTC. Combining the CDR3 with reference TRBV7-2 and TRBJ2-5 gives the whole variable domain GAGVSQSPSNKVTEKGKDVELRCDPISGHTALYWYRQSLGQGLEFLIYFQGNSAPDKSGLPSDRFSAERTGGSVSTLTIQRTQQEDSAVYLCASSLEQGGKTQYFGPGTRLLVL.

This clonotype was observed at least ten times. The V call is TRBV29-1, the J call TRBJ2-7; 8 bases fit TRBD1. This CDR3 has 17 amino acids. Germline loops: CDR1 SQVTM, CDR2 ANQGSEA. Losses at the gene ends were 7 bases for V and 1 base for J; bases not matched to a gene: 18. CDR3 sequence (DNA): TGCAGCGCCGGTGGTTCATTAGGACAGGGCCCTTCCTACGAGCAGTACTTC. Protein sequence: CSAGGSLGQGPSYEQYF.

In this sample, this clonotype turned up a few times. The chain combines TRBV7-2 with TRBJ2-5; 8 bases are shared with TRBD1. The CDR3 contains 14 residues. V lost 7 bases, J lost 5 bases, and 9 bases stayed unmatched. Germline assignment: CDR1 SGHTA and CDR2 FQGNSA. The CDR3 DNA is TGTGCCAGCAAGCGAGACAGGGGACAGGAGACCCAGTACTTC. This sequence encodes CASKRDRGQETQYF.

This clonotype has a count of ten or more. CDR3: CSVGRNDNEQFF. The CDR3 DNA follows: TGCAGCGTTGGGCGGAACGACAATGAGCAGTTCTTC. The chain is built from TRBV29-1 and TRBJ2-1; D unresolved. Trimming took 4 bases from V and 5 from J, leaving 9 bases between them. Germline CDR1 SQVTM, CDR2 ANQGSEA. This CDR3 region has 12 residues.

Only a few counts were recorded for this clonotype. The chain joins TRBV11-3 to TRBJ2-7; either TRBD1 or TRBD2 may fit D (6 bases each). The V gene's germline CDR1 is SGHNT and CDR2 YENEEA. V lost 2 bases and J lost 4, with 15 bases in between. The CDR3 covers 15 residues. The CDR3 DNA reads TGTGCCAGCAGCTTACCTGGAGGGGGGACGTACGAGCAGTACTTC. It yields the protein CASSLPGGGTYEQYF.

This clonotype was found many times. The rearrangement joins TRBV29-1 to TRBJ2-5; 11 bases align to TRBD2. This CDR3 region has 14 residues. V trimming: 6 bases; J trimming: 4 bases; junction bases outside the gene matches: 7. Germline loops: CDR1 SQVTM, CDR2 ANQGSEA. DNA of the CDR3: TGCAGCGTCGTCACTAGCGGGAGAAGAGAGACCCAGTACTTC. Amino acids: CSVVTSGRRETQYF.

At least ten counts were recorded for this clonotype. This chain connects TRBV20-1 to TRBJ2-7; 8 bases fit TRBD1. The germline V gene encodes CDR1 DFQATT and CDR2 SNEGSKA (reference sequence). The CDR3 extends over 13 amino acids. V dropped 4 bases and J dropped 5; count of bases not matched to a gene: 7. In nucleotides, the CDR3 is TGCAGTGCTACCCAGGGGGCAATTGACGAGCAGTACTTC. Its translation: CSATQGAIDEQYF.

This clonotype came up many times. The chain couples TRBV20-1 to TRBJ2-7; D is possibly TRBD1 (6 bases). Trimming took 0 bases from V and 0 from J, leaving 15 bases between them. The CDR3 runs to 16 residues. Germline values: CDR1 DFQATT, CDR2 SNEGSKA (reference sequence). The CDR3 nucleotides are TGCAGTGCTAGAGACCCTCAGGGGCTAAGCTCCTACGAGCAGTACTTC. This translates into CSARDPQGLSSYEQYF.

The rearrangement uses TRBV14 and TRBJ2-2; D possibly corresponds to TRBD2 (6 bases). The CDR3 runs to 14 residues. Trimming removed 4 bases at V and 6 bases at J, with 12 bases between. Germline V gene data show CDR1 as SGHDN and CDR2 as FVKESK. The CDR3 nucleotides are TGTGCCAGCAGCCCCTACCGGGGGTCCGGGGAGCTGTTTTTT. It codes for CASSPYRGSGELFF.

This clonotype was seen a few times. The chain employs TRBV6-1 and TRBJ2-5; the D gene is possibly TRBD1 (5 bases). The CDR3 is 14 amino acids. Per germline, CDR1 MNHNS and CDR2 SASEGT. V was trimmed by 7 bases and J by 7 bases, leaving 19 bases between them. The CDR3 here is CASTEAFRVGTQYF. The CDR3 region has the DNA TGTGCCAGCACCGAAGCTTTCAGGGTTGGGACCCAGTACTTC.

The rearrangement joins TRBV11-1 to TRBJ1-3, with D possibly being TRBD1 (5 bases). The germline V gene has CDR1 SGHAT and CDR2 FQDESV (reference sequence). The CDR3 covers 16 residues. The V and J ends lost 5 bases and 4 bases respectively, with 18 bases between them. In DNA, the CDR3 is TGTGCCAGCAGCCACCCCCCCCGGGACGGCGGAAACACCATATATTTT. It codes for CASSHPPRDGGNTIYF. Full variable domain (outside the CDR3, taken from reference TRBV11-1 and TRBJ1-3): EAEVAQSPRYKITEKSQAVAFWCDPISGHATLYWYRQILGQGPELLVQFQDESVVDDSQLPKDRFSAERLKGVDSTLKIQPAELGDSAMYLCASSHPPRDGGNTIYFGEGSWLTVV.

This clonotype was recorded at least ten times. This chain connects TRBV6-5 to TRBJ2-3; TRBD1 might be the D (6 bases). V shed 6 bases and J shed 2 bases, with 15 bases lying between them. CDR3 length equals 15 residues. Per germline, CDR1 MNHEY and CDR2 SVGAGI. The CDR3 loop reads CASSPIQGNTDTQYF. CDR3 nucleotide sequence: TGTGCCAGCAGCCCAATCCAGGGGAACACAGATACGCAGTATTTT.

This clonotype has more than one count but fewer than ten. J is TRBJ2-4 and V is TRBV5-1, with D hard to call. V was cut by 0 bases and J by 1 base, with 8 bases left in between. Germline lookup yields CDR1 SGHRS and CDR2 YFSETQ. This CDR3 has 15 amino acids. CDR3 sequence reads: CASSLGGWAKNIQYF. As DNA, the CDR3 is TGCGCCAGCAGCTTGGGCGGCTGGGCCAAAAACATTCAGTACTTC.

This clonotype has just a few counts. The CDR3 loop is CSAPGPEERTGELFF. The CDR3 coding sequence is TGCAGTGCCCCGGGACCAGAAGAAAGAACCGGGGAGCTGTTTTTT. The gene calls are TRBV20-1 and TRBJ2-2, with D perhaps matching TRBD1 or TRBD2 (5 bases each). The V end was cut by 6 bases, the J end by 5 bases, with 19 bases between. Germline CDR1 is DFQATT and CDR2 is SNEGSKA (reference sequence). The CDR3 is 15 residues long.

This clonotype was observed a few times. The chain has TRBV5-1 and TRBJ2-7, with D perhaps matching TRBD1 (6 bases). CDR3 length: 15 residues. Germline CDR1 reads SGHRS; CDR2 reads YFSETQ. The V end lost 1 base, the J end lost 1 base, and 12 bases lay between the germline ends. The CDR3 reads CASSLLGTPSYEQYF. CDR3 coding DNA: TGCGCCAGCAGCTTGTTAGGGACACCTTCCTACGAGCAGTACTTC.

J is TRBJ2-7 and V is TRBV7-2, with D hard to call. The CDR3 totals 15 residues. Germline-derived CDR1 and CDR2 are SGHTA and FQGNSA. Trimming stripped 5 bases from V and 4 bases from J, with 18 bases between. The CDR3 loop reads CASSPSGPADYEQYF. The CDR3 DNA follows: TGTGCCAGCAGCCCCTCTGGGCCGGCGGATTACGAGCAGTACTTC.

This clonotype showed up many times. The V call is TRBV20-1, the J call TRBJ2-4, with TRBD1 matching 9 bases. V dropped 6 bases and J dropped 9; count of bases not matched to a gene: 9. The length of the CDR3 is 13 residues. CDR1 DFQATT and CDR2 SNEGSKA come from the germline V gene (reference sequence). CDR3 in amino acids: CSAPTGGEGIQYF. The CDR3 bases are TGCAGTGCCCCTACAGGGGGCGAAGGCATTCAGTACTTC.

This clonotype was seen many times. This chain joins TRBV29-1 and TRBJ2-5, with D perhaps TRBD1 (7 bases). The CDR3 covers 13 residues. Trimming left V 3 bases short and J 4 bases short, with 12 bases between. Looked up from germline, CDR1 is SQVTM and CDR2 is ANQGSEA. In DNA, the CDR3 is TGCAGCGTTGATTCGGGGGACAGAGAGACCCAGTACTTC. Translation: CSVDSGDRETQYF.

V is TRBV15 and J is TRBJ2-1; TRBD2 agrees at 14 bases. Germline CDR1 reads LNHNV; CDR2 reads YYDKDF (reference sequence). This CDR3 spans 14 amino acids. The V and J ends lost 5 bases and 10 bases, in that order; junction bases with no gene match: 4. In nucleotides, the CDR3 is TGTGCCACCAGCGGCGGGACTAGCGGGAGCGAGCAGTTCTTC. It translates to CATSGGTSGSEQFF.

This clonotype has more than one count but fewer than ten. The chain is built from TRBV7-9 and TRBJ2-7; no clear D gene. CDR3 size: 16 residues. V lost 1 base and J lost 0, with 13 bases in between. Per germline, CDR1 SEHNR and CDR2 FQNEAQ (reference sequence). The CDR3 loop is CASSLVSGPYSYEQYF. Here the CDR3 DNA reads TGTGCCAGCAGCTTAGTTTCCGGACCCTACTCCTACGAGCAGTACTTC.

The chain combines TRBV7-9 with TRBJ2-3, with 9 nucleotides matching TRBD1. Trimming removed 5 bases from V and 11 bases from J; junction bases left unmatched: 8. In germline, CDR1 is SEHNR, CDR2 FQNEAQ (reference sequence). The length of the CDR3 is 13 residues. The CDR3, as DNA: TGTGCCAGCAGCGGGACAGGGCGGGCAGAGCAGTATTTT. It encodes CASSGTGRAEQYF.

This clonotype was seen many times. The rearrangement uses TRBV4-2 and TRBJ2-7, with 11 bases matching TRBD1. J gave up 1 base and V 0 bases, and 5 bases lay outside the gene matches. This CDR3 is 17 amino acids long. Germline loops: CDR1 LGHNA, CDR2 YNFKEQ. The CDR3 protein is CASSQERGDRGSYEQYF. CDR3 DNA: TGTGCCAGCAGCCAAGAAAGGGGGGACAGGGGGTCCTACGAGCAGTACTTC.

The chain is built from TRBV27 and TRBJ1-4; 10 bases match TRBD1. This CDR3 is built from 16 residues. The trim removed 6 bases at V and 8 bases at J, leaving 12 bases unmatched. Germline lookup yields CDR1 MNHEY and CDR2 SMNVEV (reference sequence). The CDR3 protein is CASRPSWGTGVEKLFF. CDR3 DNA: TGTGCCAGCAGGCCCTCCTGGGGGACAGGGGTGGAAAAACTGTTTTTT.

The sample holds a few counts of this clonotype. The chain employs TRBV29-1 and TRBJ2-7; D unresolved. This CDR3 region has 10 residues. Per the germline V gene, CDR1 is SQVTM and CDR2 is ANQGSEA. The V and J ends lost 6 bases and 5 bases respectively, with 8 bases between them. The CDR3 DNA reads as TGCAGCGTGGGGTCCCACGAGCAGTACTTC. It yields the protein CSVGSHEQYF.

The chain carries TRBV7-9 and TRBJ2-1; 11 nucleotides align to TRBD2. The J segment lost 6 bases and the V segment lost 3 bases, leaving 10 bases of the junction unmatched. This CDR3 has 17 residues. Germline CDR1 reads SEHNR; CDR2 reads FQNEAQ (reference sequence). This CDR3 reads CASSFSTSGVTCNEQFF. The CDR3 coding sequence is TGTGCCAGCAGCTTCTCGACTAGCGGGGTCACCTGCAATGAGCAGTTCTTC.

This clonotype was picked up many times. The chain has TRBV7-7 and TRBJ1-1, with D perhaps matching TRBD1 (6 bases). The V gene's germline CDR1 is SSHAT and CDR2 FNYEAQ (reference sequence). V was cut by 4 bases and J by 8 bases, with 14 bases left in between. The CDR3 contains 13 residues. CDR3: CASSSYRGTEAFF. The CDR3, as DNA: TGTGCCAGCAGCTCCTACCGGGGGACAGAAGCTTTCTTT.